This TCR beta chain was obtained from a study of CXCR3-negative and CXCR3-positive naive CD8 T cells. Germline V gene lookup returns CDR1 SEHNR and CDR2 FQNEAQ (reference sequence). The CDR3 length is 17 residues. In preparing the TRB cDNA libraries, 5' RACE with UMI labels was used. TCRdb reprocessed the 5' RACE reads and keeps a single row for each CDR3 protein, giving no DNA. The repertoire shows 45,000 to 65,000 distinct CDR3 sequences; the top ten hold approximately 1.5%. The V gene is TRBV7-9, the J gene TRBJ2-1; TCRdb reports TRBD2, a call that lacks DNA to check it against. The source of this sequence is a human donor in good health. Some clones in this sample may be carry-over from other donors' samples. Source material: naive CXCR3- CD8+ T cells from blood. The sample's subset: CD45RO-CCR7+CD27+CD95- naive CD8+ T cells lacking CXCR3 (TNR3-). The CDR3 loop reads CASSPAGLAEGWNEQFF. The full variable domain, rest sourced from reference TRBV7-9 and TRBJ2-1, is DTGVSQNPRHKITKRGQNVTFRCDPISEHNRLYWYRQTLGQGPEFLTYFQNEAQLEKSRLLSDRFSAERPKGSFSTLEIQRTEQGDSAMYLCASSPAGLAEGWNEQFFGPGTRLTVL.